This T cell receptor (beta chain) was recovered during a study of blood T cell repertoires in COVID-19. Clones were sequenced by immunoSEQ multiplex PCR, and TCRdb holds only the in-frame ones, with some missing. The data contain approximately 98,000 clones, around 76% of them seen just once; the ten biggest clones take up 15% to 20%. CDR1 and CDR2 from the germline V gene are SGHRS and YFSETQ. The length of the CDR3 is 18 residues. V lost 0 bases and J lost 0, with 16 bases in between. This TCR was sampled from an elderly man with acute or convalescent COVID-19. Sequenced input: peripheral blood. J is TRBJ1-5 and V is TRBV5-1; D call uncertain. The CDR3: CASSLAPIDFNSNQPQHF. The CDR3 region has the DNA TGCGCCAGCAGCTTGGCCCCTATCGATTTTAATAGCAATCAGCCCCAGCATTTT.